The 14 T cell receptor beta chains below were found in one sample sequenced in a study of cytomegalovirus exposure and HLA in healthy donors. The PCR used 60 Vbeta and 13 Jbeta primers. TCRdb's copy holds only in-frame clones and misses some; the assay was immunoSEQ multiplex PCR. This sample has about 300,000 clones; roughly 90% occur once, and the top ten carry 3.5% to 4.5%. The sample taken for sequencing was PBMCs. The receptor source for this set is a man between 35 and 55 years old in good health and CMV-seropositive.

CDR3 DNA sequence: TGTGCCAGCAGCTTAGAACCCTACTCTGGAAACACCATATATTTT. Translation gives CASSLEPYSGNTIYF. This chain connects TRBV11-2 to TRBJ1-3; the D is unclear. The germline V gene has CDR1 SGHAT and CDR2 FQNNGV. This CDR3 spans 15 amino acids. With 0 bases removed from V and 0 bases from J, the gap between germline ends came to 6 bases.

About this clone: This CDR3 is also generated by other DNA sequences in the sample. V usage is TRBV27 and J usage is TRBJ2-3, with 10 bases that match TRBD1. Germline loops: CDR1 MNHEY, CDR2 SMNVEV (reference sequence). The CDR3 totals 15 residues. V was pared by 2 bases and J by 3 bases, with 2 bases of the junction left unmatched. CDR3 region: CASSLRDRGTDTQYF. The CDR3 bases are TGTGCCAGCAGTTTACGGGACAGGGGTACAGATACGCAGTATTTT.

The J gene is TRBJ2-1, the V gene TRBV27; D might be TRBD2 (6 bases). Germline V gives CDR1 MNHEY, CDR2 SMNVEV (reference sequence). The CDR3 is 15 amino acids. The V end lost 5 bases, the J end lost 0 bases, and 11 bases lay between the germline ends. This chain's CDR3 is CASSRAGSSYNEQFF. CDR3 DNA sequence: TGTGCCAGCAGTAGGGCGGGAAGCTCCTACAATGAGCAGTTCTTC.

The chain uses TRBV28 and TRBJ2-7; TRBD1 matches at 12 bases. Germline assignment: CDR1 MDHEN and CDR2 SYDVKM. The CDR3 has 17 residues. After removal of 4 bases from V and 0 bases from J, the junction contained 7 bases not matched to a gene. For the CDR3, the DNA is TGTGCCAGCAGTTCGGGGACAGGGGGCCTAAGCTCCTACGAGCAGTACTTC. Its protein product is CASSSGTGGLSSYEQYF.

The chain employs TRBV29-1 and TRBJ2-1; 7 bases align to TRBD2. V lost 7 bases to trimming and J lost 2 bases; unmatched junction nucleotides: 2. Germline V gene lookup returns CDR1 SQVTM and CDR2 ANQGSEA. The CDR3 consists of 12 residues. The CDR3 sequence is CSAGLAYNEQFF. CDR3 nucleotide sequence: TGCAGCGCAGGACTAGCCTACAATGAGCAGTTCTTC.

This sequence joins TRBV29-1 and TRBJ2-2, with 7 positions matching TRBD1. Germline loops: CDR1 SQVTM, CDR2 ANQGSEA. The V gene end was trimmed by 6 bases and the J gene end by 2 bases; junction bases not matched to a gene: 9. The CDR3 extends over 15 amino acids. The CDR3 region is CSVSPQGRNTGELFF. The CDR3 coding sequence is TGCAGCGTCAGCCCACAGGGGCGAAACACCGGGGAGCTGTTTTTT.

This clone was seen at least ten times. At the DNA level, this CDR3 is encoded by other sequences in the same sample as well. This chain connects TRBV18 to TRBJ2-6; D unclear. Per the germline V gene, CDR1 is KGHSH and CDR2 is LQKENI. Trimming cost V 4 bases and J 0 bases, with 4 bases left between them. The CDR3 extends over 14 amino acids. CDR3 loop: CASSRSSGANVLTF. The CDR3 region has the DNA TGTGCCAGCTCACGGAGCTCTGGGGCCAACGTCCTGACTTTC.

CDR3 in DNA: TGTGCCAGTAGTGTGAGGAGCTGGGACACTGAAGCTTTCTTT. It is translated as CASSVRSWDTEAFF. The rearrangement links TRBV19 to TRBJ1-1; D not resolved. This CDR3 has 14 residues. The V end was cut by 5 bases, the J end by 3 bases, with 13 bases between. The V gene's germline CDR1 is LNHDA and CDR2 SQIVND (reference sequence).

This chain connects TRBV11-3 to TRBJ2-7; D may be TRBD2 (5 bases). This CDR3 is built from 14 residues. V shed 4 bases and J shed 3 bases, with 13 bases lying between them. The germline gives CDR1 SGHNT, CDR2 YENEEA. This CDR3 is CASSYGDGSYEQYF. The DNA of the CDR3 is TGTGCCAGCAGCTACGGGGATGGGAGCTACGAGCAGTACTTC. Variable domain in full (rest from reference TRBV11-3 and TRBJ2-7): EAGVVQSPRYKIIEKKQPVAFWCNPISGHNTLYWYLQNLGQGPELLIRYENEEAVDDSQLPKDRFSAERLKGVDSTLKIQPAELGDSAVYLCASSYGDGSYEQYFGPGTRLTVT.

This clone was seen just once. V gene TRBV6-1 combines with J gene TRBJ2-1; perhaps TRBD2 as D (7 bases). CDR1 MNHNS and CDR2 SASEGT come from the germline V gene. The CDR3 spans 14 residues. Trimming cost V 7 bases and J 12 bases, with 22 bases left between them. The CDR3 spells CASITLGGHNWQFF. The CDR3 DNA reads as TGTGCCAGCATCACACTGGGGGGGCACAATTGGCAGTTCTTC.

The CDR3 reads CASSMGLAGGRVGTGELFF. The CDR3 DNA follows: TGTGCCAGCAGTATGGGACTAGCGGGAGGTCGGGTAGGCACCGGGGAGCTGTTTTTT. The V and J genes are TRBV27 and TRBJ2-2, with 15 bases matching TRBD2. J was trimmed by 4 bases and V by 5 bases; bases with no gene match: 11. CDR3 length: 19 residues. Germline V CDR1 and CDR2: MNHEY, SMNVEV (reference sequence).

CDR3 bases: TGTGCCAGCAGCCCGACAGTTGATGAGACCCAGTACTTC. Encoded protein: CASSPTVDETQYF. The chain couples TRBV7-9 to TRBJ2-5; tentative D call: TRBD1 (5 bases). V lost 5 bases, J lost 5 bases, and 12 bases lay in between. This CDR3 is built from 13 residues. Germline loops: CDR1 SEHNR, CDR2 FQNEAQ (reference sequence).

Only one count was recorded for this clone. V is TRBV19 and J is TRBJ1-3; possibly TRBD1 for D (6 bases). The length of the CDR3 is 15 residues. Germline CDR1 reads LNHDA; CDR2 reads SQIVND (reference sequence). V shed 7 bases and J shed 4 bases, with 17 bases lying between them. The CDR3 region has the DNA TGTGCCAGTACACTCGGACAGTCGAACGGAAACACCATATATTTT. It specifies CASTLGQSNGNTIYF.

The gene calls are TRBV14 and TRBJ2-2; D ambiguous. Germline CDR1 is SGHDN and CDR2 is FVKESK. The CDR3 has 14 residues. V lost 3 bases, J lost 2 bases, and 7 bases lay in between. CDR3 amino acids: CASSQGVNTGELFF. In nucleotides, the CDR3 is TGTGCCAGCAGCCAGGGCGTAAACACCGGGGAGCTGTTTTTT.